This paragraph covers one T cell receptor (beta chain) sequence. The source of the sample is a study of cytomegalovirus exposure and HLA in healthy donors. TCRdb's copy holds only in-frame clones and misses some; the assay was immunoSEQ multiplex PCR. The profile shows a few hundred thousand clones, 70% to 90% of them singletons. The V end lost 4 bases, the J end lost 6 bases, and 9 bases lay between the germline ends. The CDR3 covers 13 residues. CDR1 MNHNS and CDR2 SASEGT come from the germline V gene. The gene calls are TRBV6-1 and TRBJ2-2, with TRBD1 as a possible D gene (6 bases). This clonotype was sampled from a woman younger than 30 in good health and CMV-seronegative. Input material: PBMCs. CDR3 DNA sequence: TGTGCCAGCAGTGCACAGGGTGCCGGGGAGCTGTTTTTT. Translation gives CASSAQGAGELFF.